The next 12 T cell receptor beta chains were all read from a single sample in a study of shared clonotypes between healthy human individuals. Repertoires were generated with immunoSEQ multiplex PCR, while TCRdb's copy carries only in-frame clones and drops some. This repertoire shows hundreds of thousands of clones, roughly 83% found once; its top ten account for under 15%. Sample: PBMCs. The receptors come from a woman in her forties in good health. Some clones in this sample may be carry-over from other donors' samples.

This rearrangement joins TRBV11-2 to TRBJ1-5; D perhaps matches TRBD1 (6 bases). Germline V lookup: CDR1 SGHAT, CDR2 FQNNGV. This CDR3 has 15 residues. Trimming took 2 bases from V and 1 from J, leaving 9 bases between them. CDR3 in amino acids: CASSLQGLSNQPQHF. The CDR3 nucleotides read TGTGCCAGCAGCTTACAGGGGTTGAGCAATCAGCCCCAGCATTTT.

This clone was picked up one time. The chain couples TRBV21-1 to TRBJ2-3; the table's D gene call, TRBD2, was not cross checked with the DNA. TRBV21-1 is assigned pseudogene status. The CDR3 has 17 residues. CDR3 loop: CASSKRQRERGTDTQYF. DNA of the CDR3: TGTGCCAGCAGCAAAAGGCAGCGGGAGCGGGGCACAGATACGCAGTATTTT.

In its sample, this clone was seen once. V is TRBV6-4 and J is TRBJ2-1; 7 nucleotides agree with TRBD2. The V and J ends lost 6 bases and 0 bases, in that order; junction bases with no gene match: 5. The CDR3 is 15 amino acids. The germline V gene has CDR1 MRHNA and CDR2 SNTAGT. CDR3 in amino acids: CASREREGSYNEQFF. For the CDR3, the DNA is TGTGCCAGCAGAGAGAGGGAGGGCTCCTACAATGAGCAGTTCTTC.

This clone has only a few counts. The chain employs TRBV7-9 and TRBJ1-4; D ambiguous. This CDR3 is built from 14 residues. V lost 2 bases, J lost 3 bases, and 7 bases lay in between. The germline V gene has CDR1 SEHNR and CDR2 FQNEAQ (reference sequence). Here the CDR3 reads CASSLYRANEKLFF. CDR3 sequence (DNA): TGTGCCAGCAGCTTATACCGAGCTAATGAAAAACTGTTTTTT.

The V call is TRBV5-1, the J call TRBJ2-2; the D gene is possibly TRBD2 (6 bases). Trimming left V 4 bases short and J 1 base short, with 14 bases between. CDR3 length equals 16 residues. From germline, CDR1 is SGHRS and CDR2 YFSETQ. The CDR3 sequence: CASSNQAGRNTGELFF. The CDR3 coding sequence is TGCGCCAGCAGCAACCAGGCGGGGCGGAACACCGGGGAGCTGTTTTTT.

The chain has TRBV5-6 and TRBJ2-1; 8 bases match TRBD1. The V gene end was trimmed by 5 bases and the J gene end by 4 bases; junction bases not matched to a gene: 8. The germline V gene has CDR1 SGHDT and CDR2 YYEEEE. The length of the CDR3 is 15 residues. CDR3 region: CASSSGTGHYNEQFF. The CDR3, as DNA: TGTGCCAGCAGTTCCGGGACAGGACATTACAATGAGCAGTTCTTC.

The gene calls are TRBV28 and TRBJ2-7; D remains ambiguous. This CDR3 is built from 14 residues. V was shortened by 7 bases and J by 6 bases, with 19 bases between the two germline ends. The V gene's germline CDR1 is MDHEN and CDR2 SYDVKM. The CDR3 here is CASNSPDLGLEQYF. CDR3 nucleotide sequence: TGTGCCAGCAATAGCCCCGATCTCGGTCTCGAGCAGTACTTC. Looking up the rest from reference TRBV28 and TRBJ2-7 gives the full variable domain: DVKVTQSSRYLVKRTGEKVFLECVQDMDHENMFWYRQDPGLGLRLIYFSYDVKMKEKGDIPEGYSVSREKKERFSLILESASTNQTSMYLCASNSPDLGLEQYFGPGTRLTVT.

V is TRBV6-6 and J is TRBJ2-3; 9 positions agree with TRBD2. Germline V lookup: CDR1 MNHNY, CDR2 SVGAGI (reference sequence). After removal of 0 bases from V and 1 base from J, the junction contained 2 bases not matched to a gene. CDR3 length: 16 residues. The CDR3 spells CASSYSLAGRTDTQYF. CDR3 nucleotides: TGTGCCAGCAGTTACTCGCTAGCGGGGCGCACAGATACGCAGTATTTT.

V is TRBV29-1 and J is TRBJ1-1; D not resolved. V lost 7 bases, J lost 4 bases, and 13 bases lay in between. Germline CDR1 SQVTM, CDR2 ANQGSEA. The CDR3 runs 12 residues. The CDR3 DNA reads as TGCAGCGCCCTAACTGGGTTCACTGAAGCTTTCTTT. This encodes CSALTGFTEAFF.

The CDR3 loop reads CASSFFGRAMITLHF. The CDR3 bases are TGTGCCAGCAGCTTCTTCGGAAGGGCTATGATCACCCTCCACTTT. V is TRBV7-9 and J is TRBJ1-6; unclear D gene. Germline V CDR1 and CDR2: SEHNR, FQNEAQ (reference sequence). The CDR3 totals 15 residues. The V end was cut by 3 bases, the J end by 14 bases, with 20 bases between. Looking up the rest from reference TRBV7-9 and TRBJ1-6 gives the full variable domain: DTGVSQNPRHKITKRGQNVTFRCDPISEHNRLYWYRQTLGQGPEFLTYFQNEAQLEKSRLLSDRFSAERPKGSFSTLEIQRTEQGDSAMYLCASSFFGRAMITLHFGNGTRLTVT.

V usage is TRBV11-2 and J usage is TRBJ2-7; D is undetermined. Trimming removed 4 bases from V and 7 bases from J, with 17 bases in between. The CDR3 totals 14 residues. In germline, CDR1 is SGHAT, CDR2 FQNNGV. CDR3 nucleotide sequence: TGTGCCAGCAGCTCGGACCATACCAAGAGGGAGCAGTACTTC. It specifies CASSSDHTKREQYF.

This chain uses TRBV29-1 with TRBJ2-1; 9 nucleotides align to TRBD1. Germline V CDR1 and CDR2: SQVTM, ANQGSEA. CDR3 length equals 14 residues. V lost 5 bases, J lost 2 bases, and 4 bases stayed unmatched. CDR3 DNA: TGCAGCGTTCAACGGGACAGGGCCTACAATGAGCAGTTCTTC. Its translation is CSVQRDRAYNEQFF.